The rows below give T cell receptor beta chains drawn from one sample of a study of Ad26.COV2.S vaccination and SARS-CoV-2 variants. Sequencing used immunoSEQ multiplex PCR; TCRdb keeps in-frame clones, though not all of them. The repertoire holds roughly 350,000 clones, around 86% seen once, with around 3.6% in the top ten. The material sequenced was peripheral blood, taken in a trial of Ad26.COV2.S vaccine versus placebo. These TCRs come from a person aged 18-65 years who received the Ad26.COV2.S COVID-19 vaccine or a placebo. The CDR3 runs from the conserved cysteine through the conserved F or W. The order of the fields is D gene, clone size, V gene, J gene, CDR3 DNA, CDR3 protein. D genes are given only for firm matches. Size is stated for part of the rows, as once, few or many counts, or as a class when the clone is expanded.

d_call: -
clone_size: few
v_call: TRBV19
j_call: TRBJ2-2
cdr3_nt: TGTGCCAGTAGTATGGTGACAGGGAACACCGGGGAGCTGTTTTTT
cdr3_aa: CASSMVTGNTGELFF

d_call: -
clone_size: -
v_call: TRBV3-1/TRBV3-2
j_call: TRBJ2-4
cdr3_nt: TGTGCCAGCAGCCTTATTGGACGGGGGACAAACATTCAGTACTTC
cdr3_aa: CASSLIGRGTNIQYF

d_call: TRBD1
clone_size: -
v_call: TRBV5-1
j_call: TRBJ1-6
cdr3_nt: TGCGCCAGCAGCCCCTCCGGGACAGGGTCTAATTCACCCCTCCACTTT
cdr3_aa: CASSPSGTGSNSPLHF

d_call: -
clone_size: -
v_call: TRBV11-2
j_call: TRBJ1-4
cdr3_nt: TGTGCCAGCAGCCCTGGGGAAAAACTGTTTTTT
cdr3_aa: CASSPGEKLFF

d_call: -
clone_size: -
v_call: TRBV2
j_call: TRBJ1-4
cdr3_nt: TGTGCCAGCAGGGTGGGGATAAATGAAAAACTGTTTTTT
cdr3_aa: CASRVGINEKLFF

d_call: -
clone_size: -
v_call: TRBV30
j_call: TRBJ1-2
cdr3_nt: TGTGCCTGGAGTGTACAAGTAGGAGGCTACACCTTC
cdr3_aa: CAWSVQVGGYTF

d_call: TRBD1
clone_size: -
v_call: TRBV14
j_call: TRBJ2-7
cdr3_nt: TGTGCCAGCAGCCGACCAGAGGGGGCCAACTCCTACGAGCAGTACTTC
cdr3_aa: CASSRPEGANSYEQYF

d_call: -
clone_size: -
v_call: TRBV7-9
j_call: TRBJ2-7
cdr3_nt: TGTGCCAGCAGCTTGGACTTCTACGAGCAGTACTTC
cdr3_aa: CASSLDFYEQYF

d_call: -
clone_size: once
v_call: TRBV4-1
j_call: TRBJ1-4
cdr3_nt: TGCGCCAGCAGCCTCGGAACTCTGGGGGAAAAACTGTTTTTT
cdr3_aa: CASSLGTLGEKLFF

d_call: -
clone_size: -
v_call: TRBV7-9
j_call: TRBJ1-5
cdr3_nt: TGTGCCAGCAGCTTAGGGGGACAGCCCCAGCATTTT
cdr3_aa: CASSLGGQPQHF

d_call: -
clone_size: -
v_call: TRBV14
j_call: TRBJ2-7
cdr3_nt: TGTGCCAGCAGCCAAGATGGGGACACCACCTACGAGCAGTACTTC
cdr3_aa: CASSQDGDTTYEQYF

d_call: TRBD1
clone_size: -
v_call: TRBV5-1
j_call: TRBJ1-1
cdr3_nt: TGCGCCAGCAGCTTGGACACAGGGGTGGGAAGCACTGAAGCTTTCTTT
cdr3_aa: CASSLDTGVGSTEAFF

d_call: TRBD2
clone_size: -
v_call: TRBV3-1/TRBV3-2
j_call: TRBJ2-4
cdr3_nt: TGTGCCAGCAGCCACCGACTAGCGGGGGGGATCAAAAACATTCAGTACTTC
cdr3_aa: CASSHRLAGGIKNIQYF

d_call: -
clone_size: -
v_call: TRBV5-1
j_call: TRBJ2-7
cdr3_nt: TGCGCCAGCAGCTTGAGGAACAGCTACGAGCAGTACTTC
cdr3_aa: CASSLRNSYEQYF

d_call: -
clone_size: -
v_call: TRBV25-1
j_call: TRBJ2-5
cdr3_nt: TGTGCCAGCAGTGACCGGTCAGGGTACTCTGAGACCCAGTACTTC
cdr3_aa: CASSDRSGYSETQYF

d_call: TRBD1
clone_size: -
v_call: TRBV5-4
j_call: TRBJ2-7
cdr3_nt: TGTGCCAGCAGCTCGGGACAGGGACCCTACGAGCAGTACTTC
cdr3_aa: CASSSGQGPYEQYF

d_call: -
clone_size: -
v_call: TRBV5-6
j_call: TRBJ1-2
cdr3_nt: TGTGCCAGCAGCGACGGGCCTGGAGGTAGCTACACCTTC
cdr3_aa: CASSDGPGGSYTF

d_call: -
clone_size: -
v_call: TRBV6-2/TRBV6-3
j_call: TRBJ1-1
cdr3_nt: TGTGCCAGCAGTTACGGGGTTGAAGCTTTCTTT
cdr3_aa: CASSYGVEAFF

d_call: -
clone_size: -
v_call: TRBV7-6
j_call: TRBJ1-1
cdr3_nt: TGTGCCAGCAGCTTAGGGGGTGTGGGCACTGAAGCTTTCTTT
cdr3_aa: CASSLGGVGTEAFF

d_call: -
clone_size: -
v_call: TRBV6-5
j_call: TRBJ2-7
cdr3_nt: TGTGCCAGCAGCCCAAACTACGAGCAGTACTTC
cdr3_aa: CASSPNYEQYF

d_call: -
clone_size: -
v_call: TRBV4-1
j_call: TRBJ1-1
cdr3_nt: TGCGCCAGCAGCCACCCACAGGGGAACACTGAAGCTTTCTTT
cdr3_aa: CASSHPQGNTEAFF

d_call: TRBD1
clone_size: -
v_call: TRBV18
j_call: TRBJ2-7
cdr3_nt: TGTGCCAGCTCACCCCCCGGGACAGGGGGCTCCGAGCAGTACTTC
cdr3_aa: CASSPPGTGGSEQYF

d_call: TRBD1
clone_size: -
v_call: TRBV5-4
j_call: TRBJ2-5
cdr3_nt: TGTGCCAGCAGCCTAGGACAGGGGACGGGAGGTACAGAGACCCAGTACTTC
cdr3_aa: CASSLGQGTGGTETQYF

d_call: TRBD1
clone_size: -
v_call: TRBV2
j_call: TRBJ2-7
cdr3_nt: TGTGCCAGCATTTCGGGGACAGGGTCAAGGAACGAGCAGTACTTC
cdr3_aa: CASISGTGSRNEQYF

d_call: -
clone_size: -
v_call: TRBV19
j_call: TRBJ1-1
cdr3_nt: TGTGCCAGTAGTATAGCGGGCAGGGTCACTGAAGCTTTCTTT
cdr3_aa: CASSIAGRVTEAFF

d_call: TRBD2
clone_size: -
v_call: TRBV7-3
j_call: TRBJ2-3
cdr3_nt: TGTGCCAGCAGCTTAACGACTAGCGGGGAGACAGATACGCAGTATTTT
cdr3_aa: CASSLTTSGETDTQYF

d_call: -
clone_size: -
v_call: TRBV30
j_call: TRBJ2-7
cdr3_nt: TGTGCCTGGAGTATCAACAGGGCGGAGCAGTACTTC
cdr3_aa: CAWSINRAEQYF

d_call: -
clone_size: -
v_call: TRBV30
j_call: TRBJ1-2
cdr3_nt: TGTGCCTGGAGTGCAGACCTGGGCTATGGCTACACCTTC
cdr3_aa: CAWSADLGYGYTF

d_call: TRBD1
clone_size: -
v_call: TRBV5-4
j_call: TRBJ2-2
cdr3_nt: TGTGCCAGCAGCCGGGGACAGTTGAACACCGGGGAGCTGTTTTTT
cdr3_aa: CASSRGQLNTGELFF

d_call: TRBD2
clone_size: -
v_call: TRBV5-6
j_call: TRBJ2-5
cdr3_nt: TGTGCCAGCAGCCGTGGGAGGGAGGAGACCCAGTACTTC
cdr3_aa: CASSRGREETQYF

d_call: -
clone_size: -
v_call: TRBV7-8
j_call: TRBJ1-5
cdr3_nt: TGTGCCAGCAGCCCCCGCCCTTGGGTAGGGGCTAGCAATCAGCCCCAGCATTTT
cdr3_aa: CASSPRPWVGASNQPQHF

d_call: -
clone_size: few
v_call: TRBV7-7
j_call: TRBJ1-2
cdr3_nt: TGTGCTAGCAGCCGGGGAATTCGGGAACTCTACACCTTC
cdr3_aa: CASSRGIRELYTF

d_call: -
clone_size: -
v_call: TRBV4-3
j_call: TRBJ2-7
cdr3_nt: TGCGCCAGCAGCCAAGATACCTCTGGTGAGCAGTACTTC
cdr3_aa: CASSQDTSGEQYF

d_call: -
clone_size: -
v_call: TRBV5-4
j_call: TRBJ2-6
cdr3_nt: TGTGCCAGCACTAAGACGTGGAGCTCTGGGGCCAACGTCCTGACTTTC
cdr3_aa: CASTKTWSSGANVLTF

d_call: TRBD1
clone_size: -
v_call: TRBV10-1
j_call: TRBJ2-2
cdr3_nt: TGCGCCAGCACCGCTAGGGACAGGGAGCCATCTAAGAGCACCGGGGAGCTGTTTTTT
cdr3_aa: CASTARDREPSKSTGELFF

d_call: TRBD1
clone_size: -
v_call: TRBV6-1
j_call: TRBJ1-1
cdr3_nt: TGTGCCAGCAGTGAACAGGGGGGTAACACTGAAGCTTTCTTT
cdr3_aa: CASSEQGGNTEAFF

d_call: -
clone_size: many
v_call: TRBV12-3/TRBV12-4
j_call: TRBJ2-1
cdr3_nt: TGTGCCAGCAGTTCCGGGCGGGAGCAGTTCTTC
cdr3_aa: CASSSGREQFF

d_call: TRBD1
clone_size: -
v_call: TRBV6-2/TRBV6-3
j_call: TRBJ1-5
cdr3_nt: TGTGCCAGCAGTTACGACCGAAGGACAGGCCATAATCAGCCCCAGCATTTT
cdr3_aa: CASSYDRRTGHNQPQHF

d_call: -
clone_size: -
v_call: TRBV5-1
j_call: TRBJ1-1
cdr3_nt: TGCGCCAGCAGCCCAGCAGGGGCTACTAACACTGAAGCTTTCTTT
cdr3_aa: CASSPAGATNTEAFF

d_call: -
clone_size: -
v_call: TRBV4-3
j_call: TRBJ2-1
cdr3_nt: TGCGCCAGCAGCCTTATGGCGAGTACCTACAATGAGCAGTTCTTC
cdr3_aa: CASSLMASTYNEQFF

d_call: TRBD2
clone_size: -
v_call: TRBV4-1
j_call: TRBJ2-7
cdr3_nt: TGCGCCAGCAGCACAGGGACTAGCGGTTACGAGCAGTACTTC
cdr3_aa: CASSTGTSGYEQYF

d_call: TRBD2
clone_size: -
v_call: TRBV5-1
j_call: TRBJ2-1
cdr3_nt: TGCGCCAGCAGCTTGGGGATAGCGGGGGGACACAATGAGCAGTTCTTC
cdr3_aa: CASSLGIAGGHNEQFF

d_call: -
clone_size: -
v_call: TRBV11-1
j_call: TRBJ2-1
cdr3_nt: TGTGCCAGCAGCTTTGGGTATGAGCAGTTCTTC
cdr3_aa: CASSFGYEQFF

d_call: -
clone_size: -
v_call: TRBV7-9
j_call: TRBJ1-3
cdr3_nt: TGTGCCAGCAGCTTGGGCAATCCGGGACGATCTATCTTCACCATATATTTT
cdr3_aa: CASSLGNPGRSIFTIYF

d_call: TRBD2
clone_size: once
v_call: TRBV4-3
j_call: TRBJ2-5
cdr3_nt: TGCGCCAGCAGCCAAGCTAGCGGGGGGGCCGGGACCCAGTACTTC
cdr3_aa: CASSQASGGAGTQYF